Given below is one T cell receptor (beta chain) in context. Sequencing was performed with immunoSEQ multiplex PCR; in TCRdb, only in-frame clones are kept and a portion is missing. The sample lists approximately 190,000 clones; 82% were seen once. The data belong to a study of blood T cell repertoires in COVID-19. CDR3 size: 14 residues. Germline V lookup: CDR1 WNHNN, CDR2 SYGVQD (reference sequence). V lost 4 bases and J lost 7; bases outside the gene matches: 4. The sequencing input was peripheral blood. The sequence was collected from a woman aged 25 to 45 with acute or convalescent COVID-19. This chain joins TRBV10-1 and TRBJ2-1; 10 nucleotides agree with TRBD2. In DNA, the CDR3 is TGCGCCAGCAGTGTTGCTAGCGGGAGTAATGAGCAGTTCTTC. Residues: CASSVASGSNEQFF.